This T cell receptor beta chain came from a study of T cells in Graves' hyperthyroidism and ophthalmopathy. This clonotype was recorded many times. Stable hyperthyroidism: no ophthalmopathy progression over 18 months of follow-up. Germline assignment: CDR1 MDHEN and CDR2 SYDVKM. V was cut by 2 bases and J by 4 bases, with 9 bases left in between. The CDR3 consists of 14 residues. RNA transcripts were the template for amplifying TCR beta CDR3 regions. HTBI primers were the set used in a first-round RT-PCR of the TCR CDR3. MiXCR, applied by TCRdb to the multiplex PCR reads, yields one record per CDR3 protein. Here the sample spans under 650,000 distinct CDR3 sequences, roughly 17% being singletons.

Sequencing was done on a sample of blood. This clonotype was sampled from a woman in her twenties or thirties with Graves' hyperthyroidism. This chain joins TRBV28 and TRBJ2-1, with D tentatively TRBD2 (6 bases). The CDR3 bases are TGTGCCAGCAGTTTAGGGGACTTTTACAATGAGCAGTTCTTC. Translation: CASSLGDFYNEQFF.